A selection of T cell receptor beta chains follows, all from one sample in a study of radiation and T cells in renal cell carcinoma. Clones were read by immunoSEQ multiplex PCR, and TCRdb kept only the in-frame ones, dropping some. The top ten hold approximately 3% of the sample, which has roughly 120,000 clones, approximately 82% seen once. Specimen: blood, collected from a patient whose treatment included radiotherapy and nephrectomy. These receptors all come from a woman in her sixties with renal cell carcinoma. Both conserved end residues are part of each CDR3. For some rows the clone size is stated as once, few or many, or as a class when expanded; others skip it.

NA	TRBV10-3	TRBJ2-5	CASHGTSGETQYF
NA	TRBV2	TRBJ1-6	CASSERQGGWPLHF
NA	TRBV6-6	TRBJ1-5	CASGKDRDHQPQHF
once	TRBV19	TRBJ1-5	CASSMDNQPQHF
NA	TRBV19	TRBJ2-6	CASRKIGSDRFSGANVLTF
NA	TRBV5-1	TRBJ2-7	CASSWITGAEQYF
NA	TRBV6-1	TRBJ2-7	CASSEGVGTSYEQYF
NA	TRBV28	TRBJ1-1	CASSFKAGSPNTEAFF
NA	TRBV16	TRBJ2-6	CASSQLGGTGANVLTF
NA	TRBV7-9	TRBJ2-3	CASSLGTGGSTDTQYF
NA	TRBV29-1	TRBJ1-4	CSVEDSRGSGEKLFF